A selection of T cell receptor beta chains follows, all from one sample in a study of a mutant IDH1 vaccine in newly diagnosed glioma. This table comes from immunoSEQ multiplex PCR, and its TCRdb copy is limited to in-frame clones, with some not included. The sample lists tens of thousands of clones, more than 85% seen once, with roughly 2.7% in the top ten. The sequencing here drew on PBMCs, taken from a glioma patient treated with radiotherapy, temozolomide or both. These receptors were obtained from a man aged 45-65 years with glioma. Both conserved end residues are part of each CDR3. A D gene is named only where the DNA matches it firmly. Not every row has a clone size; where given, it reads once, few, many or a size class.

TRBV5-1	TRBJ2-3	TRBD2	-	TGCGCCAGCAGCTCCGGGACTAGCGGTTGGAGCACAGATACGCAGTATTTT	CASSSGTSGWSTDTQYF
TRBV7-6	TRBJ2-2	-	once	TGTGCCAGCAGCTTAACAGGGTTGCGAGAAAGAAACACCGGGGAGCTGTTTTTT	CASSLTGLRERNTGELFF
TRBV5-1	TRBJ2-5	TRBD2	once	TGCGCCAGCAGCCCGGGACTAGCGGGGGGTCGAGAGACCCAGTACTTC	CASSPGLAGGRETQYF
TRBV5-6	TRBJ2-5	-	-	TGTGCCAGCAGCCTCTCGGGAATGGGAGAGACCCAGTACTTC	CASSLSGMGETQYF
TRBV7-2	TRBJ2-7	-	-	TGTGCCAGCAGCCCCGGTGGAACCTACGAGCAGTACTTC	CASSPGGTYEQYF
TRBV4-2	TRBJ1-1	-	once	TGTGCCAGCAGCCAAGGTCAAGGGCCGAACACTGAAGCTTTCTTT	CASSQGQGPNTEAFF
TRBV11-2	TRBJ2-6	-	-	TGTGCCAGCAGCCGCACGGTTGCTGGGGCCAACGTCCTGACTTTC	CASSRTVAGANVLTF
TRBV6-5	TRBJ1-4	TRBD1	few	TGTGCCAGCAGTTACCGGACAGGGCTTTCTGAAAAACTGTTTTTT	CASSYRTGLSEKLFF
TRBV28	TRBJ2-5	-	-	TGTGCCAGCTTGTTAGGAGAGACCCAGTACTTC	CASLLGETQYF
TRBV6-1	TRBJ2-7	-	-	TGTGCCAGCGGTCTGGAAGGCTCCTACGAGCAGTACTTC	CASGLEGSYEQYF
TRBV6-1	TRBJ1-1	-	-	TGTGCCAGCAGTGAAGCGGTAGGGATCGTGGGGAACACTGAAGCTTTCTTT	CASSEAVGIVGNTEAFF
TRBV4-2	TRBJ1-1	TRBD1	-	TGTGCCAGCAGCCCAGAAGGACAGGGGAACACTGAAGCTTTCTTT	CASSPEGQGNTEAFF
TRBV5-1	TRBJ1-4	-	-	TGCGCCAGCAGCTTCAGGGCGGCTAATGAAAAACTGTTTTTT	CASSFRAANEKLFF
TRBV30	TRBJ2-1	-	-	TGTGCCTGGAGTGTTTTCCTTAGCGATGAGCAGTTCTTC	CAWSVFLSDEQFF
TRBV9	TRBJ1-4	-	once	TGTGCCAGCAGCGTCCAGGGGTCGGAAAAACTGTTTTTT	CASSVQGSEKLFF
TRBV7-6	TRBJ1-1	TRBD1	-	TGTGCCAGCAGCTTAGTTGGCAGGGGGTCCTCTGAAGCTTTCTTT	CASSLVGRGSSEAFF
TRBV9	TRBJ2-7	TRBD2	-	TGTGCCAGCAGCGTAGCGGGGACTAGCAACCACGAGCAGTACTTC	CASSVAGTSNHEQYF
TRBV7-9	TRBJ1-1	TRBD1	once	TGTGCCAGCAGCCAGGGGGGACAGACAATCTTCGTACTCACTGAAGCTTTCTTT	CASSQGGQTIFVLTEAFF
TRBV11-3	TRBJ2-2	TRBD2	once	TGTGCCAGCAGCTTATCGGGGGGGGCCGCCGGGGAGCTGTTTTTT	CASSLSGGAAGELFF
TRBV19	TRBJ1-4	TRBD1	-	TGTGCCAGTAGTCGCCCTGCGGGACAGGGATTGCGGGCTAATGAAAAACTGTTTTTT	CASSRPAGQGLRANEKLFF
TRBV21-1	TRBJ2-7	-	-	TGTGCCAGCACCCAGGGACAGGGGAGAGGTGCCTACGAGCAGTACTTC	CASTQGQGRGAYEQYF
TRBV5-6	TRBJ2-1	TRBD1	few	TGTGCCAGCAGCTTGGCTGAGACAGGGGACAATGAGCAGTTCTTC	CASSLAETGDNEQFF
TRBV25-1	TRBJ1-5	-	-	TGTGCCAGCAGTGGTACAGATCCTAAGCCCCAGCATTTT	CASSGTDPKPQHF
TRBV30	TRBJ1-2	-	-	TGTGCCTGGAGACACGACTCCTATGGCTACACCTTC	CAWRHDSYGYTF
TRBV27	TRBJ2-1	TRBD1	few	TGTGCCAGCAGTTCGCTTAACAGGGGTACTGAGCAGTTCTTC	CASSSLNRGTEQFF
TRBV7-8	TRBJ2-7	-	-	TGTGCCAGCAGCAGAAGCGCGATTGCCTCCTACGAGCAGTACTTC	CASSRSAIASYEQYF
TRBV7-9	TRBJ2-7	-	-	TGTGCCAGCAGCTTAGGAGACGGGTACTACGAGCAGTACTTC	CASSLGDGYYEQYF
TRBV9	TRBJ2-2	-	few	TGTGCCAGCAGCGAAACACTTACGAACACCGGGGAGCTGTTTTTT	CASSETLTNTGELFF
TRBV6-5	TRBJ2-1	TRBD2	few	TGTGCCAGCAGACGGACTAGCGGGCAATACAATGAGCAGTTCTTC	CASRRTSGQYNEQFF
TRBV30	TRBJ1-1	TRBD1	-	TGTGCCTGGTCGACAGGGGTGTACACTGAAGCTTTCTTT	CAWSTGVYTEAFF
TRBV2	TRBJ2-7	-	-	TGTGCCAGCAGTGGTGGGACGGCCCTCTACGAGCAGTACTTC	CASSGGTALYEQYF
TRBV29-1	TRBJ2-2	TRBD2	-	TGCAGCGTTGATGGGCTAGCGGGAGTTAACACCGGGGAGCTGTTTTTT	CSVDGLAGVNTGELFF
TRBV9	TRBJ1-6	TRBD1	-	TGTGCCAGCAGCGCCGGGACAGGGGTTAATTCACCCCTCCACTTT	CASSAGTGVNSPLHF
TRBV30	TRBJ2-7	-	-	TGTGCCTGGAGTGTACGAGGAAGTAGTCCTGTACGCAGGAACTTC	CAWSVRGSSPVRRNF
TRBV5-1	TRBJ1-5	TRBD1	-	TGCGCCAGCAGCTTGAGGACAGGGGATCGGCCCCAGCATTTT	CASSLRTGDRPQHF
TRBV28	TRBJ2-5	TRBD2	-	TGTGCCAGCAGTGTAGGGGGACTAGCGGGAGGAGGGCGGGAGACCCAGTACTTC	CASSVGGLAGGGRETQYF
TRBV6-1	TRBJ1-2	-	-	TGTGCCAGCAGCCCAACAACCTCTAACTATGGCTACACCTTC	CASSPTTSNYGYTF
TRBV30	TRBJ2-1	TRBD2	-	TGTGCCTGGAGTACCCCCATAGCGGGAGGGGGAAATGAGCAGTTCTTC	CAWSTPIAGGGNEQFF
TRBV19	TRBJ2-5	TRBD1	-	TGTGCCAGTAGTATAGGTGGCAGGGGGCGAATGGAGACCCAGTACTTC	CASSIGGRGRMETQYF
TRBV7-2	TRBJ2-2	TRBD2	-	TGTGCCAGCAGCTTAGTAGCGGGGGGGCCCACCGGGGAGCTGTTTTTT	CASSLVAGGPTGELFF
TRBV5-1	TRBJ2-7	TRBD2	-	TGCGCCAGCACCCGGTCGGGTAGCGGGAGGCCTCTCTCCTACGAGCAGTACTTC	CASTRSGSGRPLSYEQYF
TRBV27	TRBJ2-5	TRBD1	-	TGTGCCAGCAGTCCACGACAGGGGGTAAGGGAGACCCAGTACTTC	CASSPRQGVRETQYF